The clone carrying this TCR beta chain showed up many times. Its antigen is still unknown. This record comes from a study of breast tumors, draining lymph nodes, adjacent tissues. Overall study findings and caveats: Tumors had less TCR diversity than lymph nodes, more than nontumor tissue. Tumor T cell lymph node origin was a supported hypothesis, not proven.

Germline assignment: CDR1 LNHDA and CDR2 SQIVND (reference sequence). This CDR3 is 14 amino acids long. Trimming took 4 bases from V and 15 from J; bases not matched to a gene: 13. MiXCR, applied by TCRdb to the multiplex PCR reads, yields one record per CDR3 protein. Of approximately 100,000 distinct CDR3 sequences detected, more than 30% appear once; the ten largest clones hold approximately 5.2%. The lymph nodes were axillary draining lymph nodes from breast cancer patients. This TCR derives from a female donor with breast cancer. Some clones in this sample may be carry-over from other donors' samples. V gene TRBV19 combines with J gene TRBJ2-1, with TRBD2 matching 9 bases. The sample was axillary lymph node tissue. The CDR3 coding sequence is TGTGCCAGTAGTAGGGGACTAGCCACGCAAGATGGGTTCTTC. Translation: CASSRGLATQDGFF.